One and the same sample provided the 8 T cell receptor beta chains below, sequenced in a study of cytomegalovirus exposure and HLA in healthy donors. Primers: 60 Vbeta forward and 13 Jbeta reverse. Produced via immunoSEQ multiplex PCR; TCRdb's table is partial and in-frame only. The sample records some 160,000 clones, more than 65% being singletons. Sequencing input: PBMCs. These receptors were taken from a woman aged 50 to 60 in good health and CMV-seronegative.

With regard to this clone: This specimen includes other DNA sequences encoding the same CDR3. The chain has TRBV7-9 and TRBJ2-7; 7 bases line up with TRBD2. This CDR3 contains 14 residues. V dropped 5 bases and J dropped 0; count of bases not matched to a gene: 4. The V gene's germline CDR1 is SEHNR and CDR2 FQNEAQ (reference sequence). The CDR3 sequence is CASSPSGNSYEQYF. The CDR3 bases are TGTGCCAGCAGCCCTAGCGGCAACTCCTACGAGCAGTACTTC.

The count of this clone is one. The CDR3 protein is CATSSVLDSADTQYF. The CDR3 coding sequence is TGTGCCACCAGCAGTGTCCTGGACAGCGCAGATACGCAGTATTTT. The chain combines TRBV15 with TRBJ2-3; weak D call: TRBD1 (6 bases). V lost 3 bases and J 4 bases, leaving 14 bases between the germline ends. The CDR3 covers 15 residues. From germline, CDR1 is LNHNV and CDR2 YYDKDF (reference sequence). The whole variable domain, filled in from reference TRBV15 and TRBJ2-3, reads DAMVIQNPRYQVTQFGKPVTLSCSQTLNHNVMYWYQQKSSQAPKLLFHYYDKDFNNEADTPDNFQSRRPNTSFCFLDIRSPGLGDTAMYLCATSSVLDSADTQYFGPGTRLTVL.

The chain is built from TRBV5-1 and TRBJ2-3; 10 bases match TRBD2. CDR3 length: 17 amino acids. CDR1 is SGHRS, CDR2 YFSETQ, per germline. J was trimmed by 4 bases and V by 0 bases; bases with no gene match: 8. The CDR3 spells CASSLAPLAGVSDTQYF. For the CDR3, the DNA is TGCGCCAGCAGCTTGGCCCCGCTAGCGGGAGTTTCAGATACGCAGTATTTT.

Points on this clone: A read error may produce the germline difference seen at one junction end. V is TRBV29-1 and J is TRBJ1-2; no firm D call. Germline loops: CDR1 SQVTM, CDR2 ANQGSEA. CDR3 length: 11 residues. CDR3 in amino acids: CSVEEVGRRNF. As DNA, the CDR3 is TGCAGCGTTGAAGAAGTGGGGAGGAGGAACTTC.

The J gene is TRBJ2-3, the V gene TRBV27; D gene uncertain. Per the germline V gene, CDR1 is MNHEY and CDR2 is SMNVEV (reference sequence). V lost 6 bases and J lost 0, with 7 bases in between. The CDR3 length is 13 residues. The CDR3 sequence: CASRSSSTDTQYF. For the CDR3, the DNA is TGTGCCAGCAGGAGTTCTAGCACAGATACGCAGTATTTT.

The V and J genes are TRBV27 and TRBJ2-1; 10 nucleotides line up with TRBD2. V dropped 3 bases and J dropped 8; count of bases not matched to a gene: 1. CDR3 length: 13 residues. Germline V CDR1 and CDR2: MNHEY, SMNVEV (reference sequence). The CDR3 DNA reads TGTGCCAGCAGTTTGGGGACTAGCGATGAGCAGTTCTTC. Residues: CASSLGTSDEQFF.

This chain links TRBV6-1 with TRBJ1-1, with no clear D. The V end was cut by 0 bases, the J end by 1 base, with 9 bases between. There are 15 residues in the CDR3. Germline CDR1 reads MNHNS; CDR2 reads SASEGT. The CDR3 nucleotides read TGTGCCAGCAGTGAAGCTTTTCGCGGGAACACTGAAGCTTTCTTT. This encodes CASSEAFRGNTEAFF.

CDR3 nucleotide sequence: TGCGCCAGCAGCCCCGGGGAAGGAGAGCAGTTCTTC. Its protein is CASSPGEGEQFF. J is TRBJ2-1 and V is TRBV5-1; perhaps TRBD2 as D (5 bases). CDR3 length: 12 residues. V was clipped by 4 bases and J by 10 bases, with 12 bases between them. Germline assignment: CDR1 SGHRS and CDR2 YFSETQ.